These 8 T cell receptor beta chains were all obtained from the same sample, sequenced in a study of technical replicates of blood from a few donors. The assay was immunoSEQ multiplex PCR, and TCRdb's table has in-frame clones only and misses some. Of 60,000 to 80,000 clones in the sample, roughly 92% are singletons; the top ten hold roughly 0.39%. Material for sequencing was T cells isolated from PBMCs. The receptors derive from a human donor in good health.

CDR3 nucleotide sequence: TGTGCCAGCAAGGATACTAGCGGGAGGGGGGAGCAGTTCTTC. Translating gives CASKDTSGRGEQFF. The chain carries TRBV7-9 and TRBJ2-1; 13 nucleotides line up with TRBD2. Germline V lookup: CDR1 SEHNR, CDR2 FQNEAQ (reference sequence). The CDR3 is made up of 14 amino acids. Trimming cost V 7 bases and J 10 bases; bases outside gene matches: 7.

The genes are TRBV28 and TRBJ2-1; 7 bases are a match to TRBD1. This CDR3 is built from 15 residues. Germline V CDR1 and CDR2: MDHEN, SYDVKM. Losses at the gene ends were 4 bases for V and 4 bases for J; bases not matched to a gene: 7. The CDR3 DNA reads as TGTGCCAGCAGTTCCTCGGGACAGATTTACAATGAGCAGTTCTTC. Its translation: CASSSSGQIYNEQFF.

The chain combines TRBV30 with TRBJ1-5; 7 bases fit TRBD1. V trimming: 5 bases; J trimming: 6 bases; junction bases outside the gene matches: 7. In germline, CDR1 is GTSNPN, CDR2 SVGIG (reference sequence). CDR3 length: 13 residues. The CDR3 loop reads CAWDKGAGQPQHF. DNA for the CDR3: TGTGCCTGGGATAAGGGGGCAGGTCAGCCCCAGCATTTT. The whole variable domain, filled in from reference TRBV30 and TRBJ1-5, reads SQTIHQWPATLVQPVGSPLSLECTVEGTSNPNLYWYRQAAGRGLQLLFYSVGIGQISSEVPQNLSASRPQDRQFILSSKKLLLSDSGFYLCAWDKGAGQPQHFGDGTRLSIL.

This sequence joins TRBV7-2 and TRBJ2-3; 8 nucleotides align to TRBD2. The germline gives CDR1 SGHTA, CDR2 FQGNSA. This CDR3 is built from 15 residues. The V gene end was trimmed by 2 bases and the J gene end by 8 bases; junction bases not matched to a gene: 9. The CDR3 region is CASSLQVQAGVTQYF. The CDR3 region has the DNA TGTGCCAGCAGCTTACAGGTTCAAGCGGGAGTTACGCAGTATTTT.

This chain connects TRBV29-1 to TRBJ1-2; unclear D gene. Germline V CDR1 and CDR2: SQVTM, ANQGSEA. Trimming took 5 bases from V and 3 from J, leaving 10 bases between them. The CDR3 is 12 residues long. CDR3 DNA: TGCAGCGTTACGGGGAAGGACTATGGCTACACCTTC. Its translation: CSVTGKDYGYTF.

The sample holds one count of this clone. This chain uses TRBV18 with TRBJ2-3; 8 nucleotides match TRBD2. Germline V lookup: CDR1 KGHSH, CDR2 LQKENI. With 6 bases clipped from V and 4 bases from J, the junction kept 3 bases outside the gene matches. The CDR3 covers 13 residues. CDR3 loop: CASSPGGADTQYF. The CDR3 DNA sequence: TGTGCCAGCTCCCCGGGAGGGGCAGATACGCAGTATTTT.

This clone was observed once. The chain employs TRBV18 and TRBJ2-3, with a weak D call TRBD2 (6 bases). Between the trimmed V and J ends, which lost 4 bases and 0 bases, there was a span of 11 bases. The CDR3 runs to 15 residues. Germline CDR1 reads KGHSH; CDR2 reads LQKENI. The CDR3 region is CASSRPGGSTDTQYF. The CDR3 nucleotides are TGTGCCAGCTCACGGCCCGGAGGGAGCACAGATACGCAGTATTTT.

The rearrangement links TRBV28 to TRBJ2-3; 10 positions match TRBD2. Germline V gene lookup returns CDR1 MDHEN and CDR2 SYDVKM. The CDR3 extends over 15 amino acids. The junction had 6 bases not matched to a gene; V was cut back by 5 bases and J by 4 bases. CDR3 amino acids: CASSPSSGSADTQYF. The CDR3, as DNA: TGTGCCAGCAGTCCCTCTAGCGGGAGCGCAGATACGCAGTATTTT.